One and the same sample provided the 14 T cell receptor beta chains below, sequenced in a study of control samples from healthy donors and cancer patients. This table comes from immunoSEQ multiplex PCR, and its TCRdb copy is limited to in-frame clones, with some not included. The data hold approximately 120,000 clones, with about 90% observed a single time. The material sequenced was blood. These TCRs come from a man between 60 and 75 years old in good health.

The chain has TRBV6-5 and TRBJ1-2; 8 bases are a match to TRBD1. V lost 8 bases and J lost 4; bases outside the gene matches: 9. Germline CDR1 and CDR2: MNHEY and SVGAGI. This CDR3 contains 14 residues. Here the CDR3 DNA reads TGTGCCAGCCGGGGGGACGACAGGGGCTATGGCTACACCTTC. This gives the protein CASRGDDRGYGYTF.

The rearrangement joins TRBV19 to TRBJ2-4; TRBD2 matches 8 bases. Germline-derived CDR1 and CDR2 are LNHDA and SQIVND (reference sequence). There are 17 residues in the CDR3. V dropped 9 bases and J dropped 6; count of bases not matched to a gene: 19. The CDR3 region has the DNA TGTGCCAGCCAAAGCGGGCGGGGGGCAGTCGTTGGAAACATTCAGTACTTC. This encodes CASQSGRGAVVGNIQYF.

The chain carries TRBV28 and TRBJ1-1; tentatively, D is TRBD1 (6 bases). V was cut by 6 bases and J by 1 base, with 12 bases left in between. Germline values: CDR1 MDHEN, CDR2 SYDVKM. The CDR3 consists of 14 residues. In DNA, the CDR3 is TGTGCCAGCAGGTGGACAGATCAGAACACTGAAGCTTTCTTT. Amino acids: CASRWTDQNTEAFF. Full variable domain (rest looked up from reference TRBV28 and TRBJ1-1): DVKVTQSSRYLVKRTGEKVFLECVQDMDHENMFWYRQDPGLGLRLIYFSYDVKMKEKGDIPEGYSVSREKKERFSLILESASTNQTSMYLCASRWTDQNTEAFFGQGTRLTVV.

The V call is TRBV6-2 or TRBV6-3, the J call TRBJ2-7, with 8 nucleotides matching TRBD1. Germline CDR1 is MNHEY and CDR2 is SVGEGT. V lost 5 bases, J lost 0 bases, and 3 bases stayed unmatched. This CDR3 is built from 14 residues. CDR3 bases: TGTGCCAGCAGTCGGACAGGGAACTCCTACGAGCAGTACTTC. This codes for CASSRTGNSYEQYF.

This sequence joins TRBV2 and TRBJ1-1; D gene uncertain. The germline V and J ends were trimmed by 3 bases and 0 bases, with 8 bases remaining between them. The CDR3 totals 14 residues. Germline V gives CDR1 SNHLY, CDR2 FYNNEI. CDR3 DNA sequence: TGTGCCAGCAGTGATCCAGTAATGAACACTGAAGCTTTCTTT. Translated: CASSDPVMNTEAFF.

This clone showed up just once. The rearrangement links TRBV27 to TRBJ1-5; possibly TRBD1 for D (5 bases). Between the trimmed V and J ends, which lost 3 bases and 4 bases, there was a span of 10 bases. The CDR3 runs to 14 residues. Germline assignment: CDR1 MNHEY and CDR2 SMNVEV (reference sequence). CDR3 nucleotides: TGTGCCAGCAGTTTGGGGGGGGGTAATCAGCCCCAGCATTTT. Translation: CASSLGGGNQPQHF.

The gene calls are TRBV10-3 and TRBJ1-4; 7 nucleotides agree with TRBD1. CDR3 length: 14 residues. The junction had 9 bases not matched to a gene; V was cut back by 10 bases and J by 4 bases. Looked up from germline, CDR1 is ENHRY and CDR2 is SYGVKD. The CDR3 region is CATSRTGINEKLFF. CDR3 coding DNA: TGTGCCACTTCGAGGACAGGAATTAATGAAAAACTGTTTTTT.

The chain uses TRBV27 and TRBJ1-5, with 9 bases lining up with TRBD1. Unmatched junction bases numbered 9, after V lost 10 bases and J lost 2 bases. The CDR3 contains 15 residues. Germline CDR1 MNHEY, CDR2 SMNVEV (reference sequence). CDR3 region: CATSIQGAGNQPQHF. CDR3 sequence (DNA): TGTGCCACCTCAATACAGGGGGCGGGCAATCAGCCCCAGCATTTT.

V and J are TRBV5-4 and TRBJ2-1, with D possibly TRBD2 on 5 matching bases. CDR1 and CDR2 from the germline V gene are SGHNT and YYREEE (reference sequence). V gave up 3 bases and J gave up 6 bases, with 10 bases separating them. This CDR3 is 13 amino acids long. CDR3 in DNA: TGTGCCAGCAGCTCCGGACTGGGCAATGAGCAGTTCTTC. It specifies CASSSGLGNEQFF.

This sequence joins TRBV19 and TRBJ1-4, with D perhaps matching TRBD1 (5 bases). Germline-derived CDR1 and CDR2 are LNHDA and SQIVND (reference sequence). The CDR3 runs to 14 residues. Trimming stripped 5 bases from V and 7 bases from J, with 14 bases between. CDR3 coding DNA: TGTGCCAGTAGTTCCTCCGGGACGGCTGAAAAACTGTTTTTT. Protein sequence: CASSSSGTAEKLFF.

The chain has TRBV28 and TRBJ1-5; D may be TRBD1 (5 bases). The CDR3 totals 15 residues. Deletions cut 6 bases from V and 4 bases from J, with 16 bases between. Germline V lookup: CDR1 MDHEN, CDR2 SYDVKM. In DNA form, the CDR3 reads TGTGCCAGCAGCTCTCCCGGAGGGGAGAATCAGCCCCAGCATTTT. Its translation is CASSSPGGENQPQHF.

This clone was seen a single time. This rearrangement joins TRBV5-4 to TRBJ1-4; no reliable D call. Germline V gene sequence: CDR1 SGHNT, CDR2 YYREEE (reference sequence). This CDR3 region has 14 residues. V was trimmed by 4 bases and J by 8 bases, leaving 15 bases between them. CDR3 protein: CASSAWTDQEKLFF. In DNA form, the CDR3 reads TGTGCCAGCAGCGCGTGGACCGACCAAGAAAAACTGTTTTTT.

The rearrangement links TRBV28 to TRBJ1-2; D is undetermined. This CDR3 has 15 amino acids. Germline CDR1 and CDR2: MDHEN and SYDVKM. V was trimmed by 4 bases and J by 4 bases, leaving 16 bases between them. The CDR3 region has the DNA TGTGCCAGCAGTTCACCTGCTACGGCTTTCTATGGCTACACCTTC. This translates into CASSSPATAFYGYTF.

J is TRBJ1-6 and V is TRBV6-1; the D is unclear. Germline assignment: CDR1 MNHNS and CDR2 SASEGT. The length of the CDR3 is 11 residues. V was trimmed by 1 base and J by 8 bases, leaving 0 bases between them. The CDR3 nucleotides read TGTGCCAGCAGTGAAGATTCACCCCTCCACTTT. It encodes CASSEDSPLHF.